This T cell receptor (beta chain) emerged from a study of T cells in Graves' hyperthyroidism and ophthalmopathy. Study in general: Any treatment followed the collection of peripheral blood at initial diagnosis.

The trim removed 11 bases at V and 4 bases at J, leaving 9 bases unmatched. The germline V gene encodes CDR1 ENHRY and CDR2 SYGVKD. CDR3 length: 13 residues. Amplification targeted TCR beta CDR3 regions from RNA transcripts. When the TCR CDR3 underwent first-round RT-PCR, the HTBI primer set was used. TCRdb reprocessed the multiplex PCR reads via MiXCR and lists one record per CDR3 protein. Found here are hundreds of thousands of distinct CDR3 sequences, under 15% of them singletons; the top ten hold around 4.1%. Ten or more counts support this clonotype. This rearrangement joins TRBV10-3 to TRBJ2-7; 9 bases align to TRBD2. The receptor was derived from a woman in her thirties or forties with Graves' ophthalmopathy. Sequencing was performed on blood. The CDR3 nucleotides read TGTGCCGTTTTAGCGGGAGCCGCTTACGAGCAGTACTTC. It translates to CAVLAGAAYEQYF.